These T cell receptor beta chains were read from a single sample in a study of HIV-infected children after antiretroviral therapy interruption. TCRdb analysed the 3' RACE reads with MiXCR anew, one entry per CDR3 protein. Here the sample spans approximately 89,000 distinct CDR3 sequences, 6.9% being singletons. This material consisted of CD45RA+ CD4+ T cells from PBMCs, pooled from several time points, taken from a donor given antiretroviral therapy, either interrupted or continuous. The receptors were sampled from a pool of human donors with HIV. Both conserved end residues are part of each CDR3. D genes are given only for firm matches. Size values are once, few and many counts, or a class for expanded clones, and some rows have none.

J gene,V gene,D gene,clone size,CDR3 DNA,CDR3 protein
TRBJ2-1,TRBV29-1,.,few,TGCAGCGGAAGGGCCACCTCCTACAATGAGCAGTTCTTC,CSGRATSYNEQFF
TRBJ2-3,TRBV12-3/TRBV12-4,TRBD2,.,TGTGCCAGCAGCATCATAGCGGGAGGAAGCACAGATACGCAGTATTTT,CASSIIAGGSTDTQYF
TRBJ1-6,TRBV20-1,.,many,TGCAGTGCTAGAGAGGTTACAGGGTCGAGTTCACCCCTCCACTTT,CSAREVTGSSSPLHF
TRBJ1-1,TRBV29-1,.,many,TGCAGCGTTAAGGGGACGAACACTGAAGCTTTCTTT,CSVKGTNTEAFF
TRBJ1-1,TRBV4-2,.,many,TGTGCCAGCAGCCGGGACAATGCAAACACAGAAGTCTTCTTT,CASSRDNANTEVFF
TRBJ1-1,TRBV18,TRBD1,many,TGTGCCAGCTCAACAACTAAAGCGCAGGGGGCGCGGGGCACTGAAGCTTTCTTT,CASSTTKAQGARGTEAFF
TRBJ1-1,TRBV6-1,.,few,TGTGCCAGCAGTAATGAAAGAAACACTGAAGCTTTCTTT,CASSNERNTEAFF
TRBJ2-1,TRBV24-1,TRBD2,few,TGTGCCACCAGTGTGACTAGCGGGAGCTACAATGAGCAGTTCTTC,CATSVTSGSYNEQFF
TRBJ2-1,TRBV18,TRBD2,many,TGTGCCAGCTCAAGCCTAGCGGGGGGGCTCCGCGAGCAGTTCTTC,CASSSLAGGLREQFF
TRBJ1-6,TRBV6-1,TRBD1,few,TGTGCCAGCCACAGGGGCGGAGGATCACCCCTCCACTTT,CASHRGGGSPLHF
TRBJ2-7,TRBV29-1,.,many,TGCAGCGCCCAAACCCCTGGGGGGTCGGATCAGTACTTC,CSAQTPGGSDQYF
TRBJ2-3,TRBV7-2,.,few,TGTGCCAGCGGAAGCGGCACAGATACGCAGTATTTT,CASGSGTDTQYF
TRBJ2-5,TRBV18,.,few,TGTGCCAGCTCACCGGGGAGGCGAGAGACCCAGTACTTC,CASSPGRRETQYF
TRBJ2-7,TRBV18,.,many,TGTGCCAGCTCACCCCAAGGACCAACCGAACAGTACTTC,CASSPQGPTEQYF
TRBJ1-2,TRBV3-1,.,.,TGTGCCAGCAGCCATGGGAGCTCCTATGGCTACACCTTC,CASSHGSSYGYTF
TRBJ1-3,TRBV28,.,many,TGTGCCAGCAGTTTCGCAACAGGGATTGGAAACACCATATATTTT,CASSFATGIGNTIYF
TRBJ2-3,TRBV6-1,.,many,TGTGCCAGCATTCTGGACCGTACCTACACAGATACGCAGTATTTT,CASILDRTYTDTQYF
TRBJ2-1,TRBV5-1,TRBD2,many,TGCGCCAGCAGCTTTACTAGCGGGGGGGCGTTTGAGCAGTTCTTC,CASSFTSGGAFEQFF
TRBJ1-6,TRBV12-3/TRBV12-4,.,few,TGTGCCAGCAGTCCTCAGGGATTAGGGAATTCACCCCTCCACTTT,CASSPQGLGNSPLHF
TRBJ2-3,TRBV20-1,TRBD2,many,TGCAGTGCTGAGACTAGCGGAAAAACAGATACGCAGTATTTT,CSAETSGKTDTQYF
TRBJ1-1,TRBV6-5,.,few,TGTGCCAGCAGGGCCGGACAGTTGAACACTGAAGCTTTCTTT,CASRAGQLNTEAFF
TRBJ2-1,TRBV15,TRBD2,many,TGTGCCACCAGCAGGTATCCCGGGACTAGACTTGAGCAGTTCTTC,CATSRYPGTRLEQFF
TRBJ2-7,TRBV14,TRBD2,.,TGTGCCAGCAGCCAGATCACGGGACTAGCGGGGCTCGGGGAGCAGTACTTC,CASSQITGLAGLGEQYF
TRBJ2-4,TRBV29-1,TRBD1,.,TGCAGCGCCCTCTCGGACAGGGCGGGCAACATTCAGTACTTC,CSALSDRAGNIQYF
TRBJ2-4,TRBV6-1,.,many,TGTGCCAGCAGTGCGATCGAAGGGAACATTCAGTACTTC,CASSAIEGNIQYF
TRBJ1-5,TRBV10-3,.,.,TGTGCCATCAGTGAGTCGGTGCAGCCCCAGCATTTT,CAISESVQPQHF
TRBJ2-3,TRBV10-3,.,many,TGTGCCATCAGTGTTTCTGGCACAGATACGCAGTATTTT,CAISVSGTDTQYF
TRBJ2-1,TRBV12-3/TRBV12-4,TRBD2,many,TGTGCCAGCAGTTTCCGGACTAGCCGAAGCCATGAGCAGTTCTTC,CASSFRTSRSHEQFF
TRBJ1-2,TRBV7-2,.,many,TGTGCCAGCAGCCCCTCCGGAAAGGGGCCCTATGGCTACACCTTC,CASSPSGKGPYGYTF